The clone carrying this T cell receptor beta chain was picked up a small number of times. Its specificity is unknown. Germline CDR1 is MNHEY and CDR2 is SMNVEV (reference sequence). The CDR3 is made up of 13 amino acids. The V and J ends lost 6 bases and 5 bases respectively, with 14 bases between them. These data come from a study of CD8 T cells in ankylosing spondylitis. Broader study findings: Ankylosing spondylitis blood appeared to be characterized by a TCR beta motif of 7 to 9 highly homologous variants. The disease-linked clones had a CD8+ phenotype and low blood frequencies. Previous work reported some of these motif variants in the synovial fluid and blood of reactive arthritis.

Scientists made TCR beta libraries using quantitative 5'-RACE with molecular barcodes. TCRdb passed the 5' RACE reads through MiXCR, listing each CDR3 protein once. The table lists under 250,000 distinct CDR3 sequences, roughly 6.6% of them singletons, with about 14% in the top ten. This TCR was recovered from a male donor with ankylosing spondylitis. Sequenced material: blood, either unsorted or a sorted T cell fraction (not recorded which). The chain joins TRBV27 to TRBJ2-7, with D unclear. The chain's CDR3 is CASSIRGPHEQYF. CDR3 DNA: TGTGCCAGCAGCATCCGTGGGCCCCACGAGCAGTACTTC.